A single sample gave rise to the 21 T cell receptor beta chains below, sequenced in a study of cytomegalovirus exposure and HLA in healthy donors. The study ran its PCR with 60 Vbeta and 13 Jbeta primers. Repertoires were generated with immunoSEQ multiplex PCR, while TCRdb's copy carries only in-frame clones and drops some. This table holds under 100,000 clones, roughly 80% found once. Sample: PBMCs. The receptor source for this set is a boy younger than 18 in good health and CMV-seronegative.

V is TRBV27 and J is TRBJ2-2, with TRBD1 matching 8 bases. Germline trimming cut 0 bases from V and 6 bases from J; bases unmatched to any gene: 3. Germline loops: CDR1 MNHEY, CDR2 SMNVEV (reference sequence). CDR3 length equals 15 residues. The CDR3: CASSLSNRGAGELFF. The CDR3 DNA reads TGTGCCAGCAGTTTATCGAACAGGGGGGCCGGGGAGCTGTTTTTT.

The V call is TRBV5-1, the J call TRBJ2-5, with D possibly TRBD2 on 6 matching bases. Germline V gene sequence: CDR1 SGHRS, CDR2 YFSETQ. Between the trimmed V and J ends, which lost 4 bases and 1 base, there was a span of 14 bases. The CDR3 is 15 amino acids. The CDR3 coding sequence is TGCGCCAGCAGCATCGGAAGCGGGCCCCAAGAGACCCAGTACTTC. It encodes CASSIGSGPQETQYF.

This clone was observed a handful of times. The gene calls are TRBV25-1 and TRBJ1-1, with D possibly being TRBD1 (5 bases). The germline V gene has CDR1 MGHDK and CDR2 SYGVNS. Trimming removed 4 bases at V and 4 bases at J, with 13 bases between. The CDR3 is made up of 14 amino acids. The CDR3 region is CASSVGGGSTEAFF. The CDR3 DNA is TGTGCCAGCAGTGTGGGGGGTGGTAGCACTGAAGCTTTCTTT.

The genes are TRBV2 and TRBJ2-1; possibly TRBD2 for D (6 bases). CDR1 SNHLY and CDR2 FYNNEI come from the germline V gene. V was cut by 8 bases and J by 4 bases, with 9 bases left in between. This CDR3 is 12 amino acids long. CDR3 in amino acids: CASLRGYNEQFF. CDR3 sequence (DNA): TGTGCCAGCTTGCGGGGATACAATGAGCAGTTCTTC.

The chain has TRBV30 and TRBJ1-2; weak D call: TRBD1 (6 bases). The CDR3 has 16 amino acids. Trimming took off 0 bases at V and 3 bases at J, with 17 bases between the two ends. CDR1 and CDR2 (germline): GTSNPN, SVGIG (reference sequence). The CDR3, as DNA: TGTGCCTGGAGTGTAGTACAGGGCGGTCCGGACTATGGCTACACCTTC. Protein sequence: CAWSVVQGGPDYGYTF. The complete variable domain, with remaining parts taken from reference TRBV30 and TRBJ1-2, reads SQTIHQWPATLVQPVGSPLSLECTVEGTSNPNLYWYRQAAGRGLQLLFYSVGIGQISSEVPQNLSASRPQDRQFILSSKKLLLSDSGFYLCAWSVVQGGPDYGYTFGSGTRLTVV.

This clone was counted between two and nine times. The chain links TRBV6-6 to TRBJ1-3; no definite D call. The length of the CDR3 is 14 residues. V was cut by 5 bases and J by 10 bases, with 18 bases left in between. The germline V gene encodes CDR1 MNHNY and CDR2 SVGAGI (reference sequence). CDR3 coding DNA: TGTGCCAGCAGTCCTGGGGTCTCTTCGGGAACCATATATTTT. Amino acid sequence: CASSPGVSSGTIYF.

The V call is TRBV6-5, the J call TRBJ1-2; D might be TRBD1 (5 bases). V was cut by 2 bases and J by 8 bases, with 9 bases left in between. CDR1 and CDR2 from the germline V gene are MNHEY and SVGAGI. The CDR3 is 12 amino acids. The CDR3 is CASSYGGGGYTF. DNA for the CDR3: TGTGCCAGCAGTTACGGGGGAGGAGGCTACACCTTC.

CDR3: CASSTGYNEQFF. CDR3 nucleotide sequence: TGTGCCAGCAGCACAGGCTACAATGAGCAGTTCTTC. J is TRBJ2-1 and V is TRBV6-6, with D tentatively TRBD1 (5 bases). Trimming removed 6 bases at V and 3 bases at J, with 6 bases between. CDR3 length equals 12 residues. Germline V lookup: CDR1 MNHNY, CDR2 SVGAGI (reference sequence).

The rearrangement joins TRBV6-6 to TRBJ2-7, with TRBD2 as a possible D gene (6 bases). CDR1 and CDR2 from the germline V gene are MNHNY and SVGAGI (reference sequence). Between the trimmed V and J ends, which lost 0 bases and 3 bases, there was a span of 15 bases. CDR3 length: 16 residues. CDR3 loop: CASSYSSGSGNYEQYF. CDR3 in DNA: TGTGCCAGCAGTTACTCGTCCGGGAGCGGCAACTACGAGCAGTACTTC.

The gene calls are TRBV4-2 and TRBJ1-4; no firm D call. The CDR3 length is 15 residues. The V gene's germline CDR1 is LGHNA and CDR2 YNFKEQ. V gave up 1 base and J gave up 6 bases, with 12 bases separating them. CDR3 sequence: CASSQGEGPYEKLFF. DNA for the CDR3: TGTGCCAGCAGCCAAGGGGAGGGTCCCTATGAAAAACTGTTTTTT.

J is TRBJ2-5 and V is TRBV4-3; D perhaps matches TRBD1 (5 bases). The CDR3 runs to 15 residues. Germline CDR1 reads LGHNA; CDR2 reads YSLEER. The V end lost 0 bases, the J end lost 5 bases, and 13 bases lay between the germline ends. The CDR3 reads CASSQDSTSGETQYF. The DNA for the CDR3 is TGCGCCAGCAGCCAAGATTCCACCTCAGGGGAGACCCAGTACTTC.

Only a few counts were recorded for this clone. CDR3: CASSFGGGYEQYF. The CDR3 region has the DNA TGTGCCAGCAGCTTCGGGGGTGGCTACGAGCAGTACTTC. The chain is built from TRBV7-6 and TRBJ2-7; the D gene is possibly TRBD2 (6 bases). Germline V gene sequence: CDR1 SGHVS, CDR2 FNYEAQ. V gave up 3 bases and J gave up 3 bases, with 9 bases separating them. The CDR3 consists of 13 residues.

DNA of the CDR3: TGTGCCAGCAGCCAAGACGGAGCGTCCGTATCCTACGAGCAGTACTTC. Residues: CASSQDGASVSYEQYF. The genes are TRBV4-2 and TRBJ2-7; D call uncertain. The germline CDR1 and CDR2 sequences are LGHNA and YNFKEQ. The CDR3 is 16 amino acids. Trimming took off 0 bases at V and 1 base at J, with 13 bases between the two ends.

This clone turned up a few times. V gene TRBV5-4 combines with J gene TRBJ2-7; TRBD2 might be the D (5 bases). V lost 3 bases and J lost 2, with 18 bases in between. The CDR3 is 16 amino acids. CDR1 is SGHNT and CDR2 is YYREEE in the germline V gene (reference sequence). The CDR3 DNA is TGTGCCAGCAGCTACTACCAGAGGGTAGGTCCCTACGAGCAGTACTTC. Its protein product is CASSYYQRVGPYEQYF.

DNA of the CDR3: TGCAGCGTTGAAGGCTATAATGCCCCCTACGAGCAGTACTTC. It translates to CSVEGYNAPYEQYF. This chain joins TRBV29-1 and TRBJ2-7; no definite D call. The V gene lost 1 base and the J gene lost 2 bases, with 12 bases spanning the gap. Germline-derived CDR1 and CDR2 are SQVTM and ANQGSEA. This CDR3 is built from 14 residues.

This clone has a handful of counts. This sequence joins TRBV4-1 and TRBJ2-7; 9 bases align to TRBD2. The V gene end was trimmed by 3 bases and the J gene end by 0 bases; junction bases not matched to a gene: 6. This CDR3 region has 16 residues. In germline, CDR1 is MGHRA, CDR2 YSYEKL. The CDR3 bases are TGCGCCAGCAGCCATATAGCGGGGGCGAGCTCCTACGAGCAGTACTTC. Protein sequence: CASSHIAGASSYEQYF.

Here the CDR3 reads CASSLQQQVLLQPQHF. The CDR3 DNA follows: TGCGCCAGCAGCCTACAACAACAGGTACTTCTTCAGCCCCAGCATTTT. This chain connects TRBV4-1 to TRBJ1-5, with D maybe TRBD1 (5 bases). Germline lookup yields CDR1 MGHRA and CDR2 YSYEKL. Trimming pared 4 bases from V and 6 bases from J, leaving 19 bases between. This CDR3 has 16 residues.

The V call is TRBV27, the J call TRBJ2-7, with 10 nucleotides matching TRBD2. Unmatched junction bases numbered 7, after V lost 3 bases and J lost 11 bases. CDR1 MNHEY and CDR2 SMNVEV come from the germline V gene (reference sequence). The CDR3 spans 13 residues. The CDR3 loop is CASSFGLGLAEYF. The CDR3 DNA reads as TGTGCCAGCAGTTTTGGCCTCGGACTAGCGGAGTACTTC.

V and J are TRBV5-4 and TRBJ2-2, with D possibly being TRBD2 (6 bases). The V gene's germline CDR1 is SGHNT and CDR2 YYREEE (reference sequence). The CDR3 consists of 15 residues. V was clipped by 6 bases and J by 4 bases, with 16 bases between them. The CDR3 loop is CASTIAGTSTGELFF. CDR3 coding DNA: TGTGCCAGCACCATAGCCGGGACTTCCACCGGGGAGCTGTTTTTT.

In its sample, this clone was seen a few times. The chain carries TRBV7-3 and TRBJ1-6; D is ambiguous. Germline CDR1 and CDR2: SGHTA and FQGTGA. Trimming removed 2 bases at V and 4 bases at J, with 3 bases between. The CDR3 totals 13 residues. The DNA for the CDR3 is TGTGCCAGCAGCTTATCGTATAATTCACCCCTCCACTTT. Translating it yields CASSLSYNSPLHF.

CDR3 amino acids: CASSSGAVRTEAFF. Written as DNA, the CDR3 is TGTGCCAGCAGCTCGGGAGCAGTAAGGACGGAAGCTTTCTTT. The chain uses TRBV7-8 and TRBJ1-1, with no clear D. CDR3 length: 14 amino acids. The germline CDR1 and CDR2 sequences are SGHVS and FQNEAQ. The germline V and J ends were trimmed by 4 bases and 8 bases, with 17 bases remaining between them.